Presented here are 23 T cell receptor beta chains from one specimen sequenced in a study of blood T cell repertoires in COVID-19. TCRdb's table, derived via immunoSEQ multiplex PCR, lists solely in-frame clones and lacks some. This table has tens of thousands of clones, around 82% appearing once. The sample comprised peripheral blood. These receptors were obtained from a man aged 60 to 69 with acute or convalescent COVID-19.

This chain links TRBV18 with TRBJ2-3; tentative D call: TRBD2 (5 bases). CDR3 size: 15 residues. Germline values: CDR1 KGHSH, CDR2 LQKENI. Trimming took off 4 bases at V and 6 bases at J, with 17 bases between the two ends. CDR3: CASSRIGGSRDTQYF. The CDR3 region has the DNA TGTGCCAGCTCACGGATAGGTGGGAGTCGGGATACGCAGTATTTT.

This chain joins TRBV5-1 and TRBJ1-6; D is unclear. CDR1 is SGHRS, CDR2 YFSETQ, per germline. The CDR3 consists of 14 residues. V was shortened by 0 bases and J by 7 bases, with 8 bases between the two germline ends. The CDR3 here is CASSLEGGNSPLHF. CDR3 nucleotide sequence: TGCGCCAGCAGCTTGGAAGGAGGGAATTCACCCCTCCACTTT.

This clone has only a few counts. The gene calls are TRBV28 and TRBJ2-2; D unresolved. The germline V gene has CDR1 MDHEN and CDR2 SYDVKM. V was clipped by 6 bases and J by 1 base, with 6 bases between them. This CDR3 is built from 13 residues. CDR3 in amino acids: CASRTRNTGELFF. In DNA form, the CDR3 reads TGTGCCAGCAGGACTCGGAACACCGGGGAGCTGTTTTTT.

This chain joins TRBV7-9 and TRBJ1-5; D might be TRBD1 (6 bases). V dropped 5 bases and J dropped 5 bases, with 13 bases sitting between them. The CDR3 has 14 residues. Germline CDR1 is SEHNR and CDR2 is FQNEAQ (reference sequence). The CDR3 sequence: CASSPDRFDQPQHF. The CDR3 bases are TGTGCCAGCAGCCCCGACAGGTTTGATCAGCCCCAGCATTTT.

This sequence joins TRBV30 and TRBJ2-1; maybe TRBD2 (5 bases). Germline V gene lookup returns CDR1 GTSNPN and CDR2 SVGIG (reference sequence). The CDR3 covers 11 residues. Trimming removed 5 bases at V and 4 bases at J, with 6 bases between. CDR3 residues: CAWGGYNEQFF. The CDR3 nucleotides read TGTGCCTGGGGCGGGTACAATGAGCAGTTCTTC.

The J gene is TRBJ1-2, the V gene TRBV18; TRBD1 matches at 8 bases. With 3 bases clipped from V and 4 bases from J, the junction kept 4 bases outside the gene matches. Germline-derived CDR1 and CDR2 are KGHSH and LQKENI. There are 14 residues in the CDR3. The CDR3: CASSPGTGGYGYTF. CDR3 DNA sequence: TGTGCCAGCTCACCTGGGACAGGAGGCTATGGCTACACCTTC.

This clone has more than one count but fewer than ten. The CDR3 DNA reads TGTGCCAGTAGTATAGGTAGGGGCGCACAGCCCCAGCATTTT. Translating gives CASSIGRGAQPQHF. This sequence joins TRBV19 and TRBJ1-5; D might be TRBD1 (5 bases). The length of the CDR3 is 14 residues. Germline CDR1 LNHDA, CDR2 SQIVND (reference sequence). V was trimmed by 1 base and J by 7 bases, leaving 11 bases between them.

The chain uses TRBV12-5 and TRBJ2-5; tentatively, D is TRBD1 (5 bases). Trimming removed 1 base at V and 4 bases at J, with 10 bases between. Germline V gives CDR1 LGHNT, CDR2 FRNRAP. This CDR3 spans 14 amino acids. The CDR3 loop reads CASGLARVGETQYF. The CDR3 DNA follows: TGTGCTAGTGGTTTGGCCAGGGTTGGAGAGACCCAGTACTTC.

This clone appeared a few times. V gene TRBV10-1 combines with J gene TRBJ2-7, with TRBD1 as a possible D gene (6 bases). The CDR3 length is 12 residues. In germline, CDR1 is WNHNN, CDR2 SYGVQD (reference sequence). Trimming took 7 bases from V and 6 from J, leaving 13 bases between them. CDR3 bases: TGCGCCAGCAAGGACAGAGCAGGCGAGCAGTACTTC. It encodes CASKDRAGEQYF.

This clone was picked up a small number of times. This chain joins TRBV3-1 (or the pseudogene TRBV3-2) and TRBJ2-7; 13 nucleotides line up with TRBD2. V lost 1 base and J lost 2; bases outside the gene matches: 8. CDR1 LGHDT and CDR2 YNNKEL come from the germline V gene (reference sequence). CDR3 size: 18 residues. CDR3 DNA: TGTGCCAGCAGCCAAGCCCGGACTAGCGGGAGACCTCCCTACGAGCAGTACTTC. Translation gives CASSQARTSGRPPYEQYF.

This sequence joins TRBV6-5 and TRBJ1-2, with TRBD1 identical over 8 bases. V shed 5 bases and J 5 bases; nucleotides not matched to a gene: 4. CDR1 is MNHEY, CDR2 SVGAGI, per germline. The CDR3 is made up of 13 amino acids. The CDR3 region is CASSTQGAYGYTF. The CDR3 bases are TGTGCCAGCAGTACCCAGGGGGCTTATGGCTACACCTTC.

The chain uses TRBV6-1 and TRBJ1-5, with D maybe TRBD1 (5 bases). This CDR3 is built from 13 residues. The germline V and J ends were trimmed by 3 bases and 7 bases, with 10 bases remaining between them. From germline, CDR1 is MNHNS and CDR2 SASEGT. In DNA, the CDR3 is TGTGCCAGCAGTGATGGGGGAGGGCAGCCCCAGCATTTT. Translation gives CASSDGGGQPQHF.

This sequence joins TRBV24-1 and TRBJ1-1; no clear D gene. This CDR3 is 14 amino acids long. Deletions cut 2 bases from V and 5 bases from J, with 11 bases between. From germline, CDR1 is KGHDR and CDR2 SFDVKD. CDR3 loop: CATSDWSSGTEAFF. In DNA form, the CDR3 reads TGTGCCACCAGTGATTGGTCTAGTGGGACTGAAGCTTTCTTT.

A word on this clone: This specimen includes other DNA sequences encoding the same CDR3. CDR3 in amino acids: CSVGGQTEAFF. CDR3 DNA: TGCAGTGTCGGGGGGCAAACTGAAGCTTTCTTT. The rearrangement links TRBV20-1 to TRBJ1-1; a possible D gene is TRBD1 (6 bases). The CDR3 runs to 11 residues. Trimming pared 7 bases from V and 5 bases from J, leaving 11 bases between. Looked up from germline, CDR1 is DFQATT and CDR2 is SNEGSKA (reference sequence).

CDR3 coding DNA: TGTGCCAGCAGCAGGGACAACCAAGAGACCCAGTACTTC. The encoded protein is CASSRDNQETQYF. The chain joins TRBV7-9 to TRBJ2-5; TRBD1 might be the D (6 bases). V was cut by 5 bases and J by 0 bases, with 7 bases left in between. Germline assignment: CDR1 SEHNR and CDR2 FQNEAQ (reference sequence). The CDR3 length is 13 residues.

The chain is built from TRBV28 and TRBJ1-4; D unresolved. The V gene's germline CDR1 is MDHEN and CDR2 SYDVKM. This CDR3 spans 13 amino acids. Trimming stripped 2 bases from V and 8 bases from J, with 9 bases between. The CDR3 DNA reads TGTGCCAGCAGTTTAGGAGGGAGGGAAAAACTGTTTTTT. It specifies CASSLGGREKLFF.

This clone was recorded only once. The chain is built from TRBV11-3 and TRBJ1-3; D remains unclear. CDR3 length: 18 residues. Germline CDR1 is SGHNT and CDR2 is YENEEA. V was trimmed by 0 bases and J by 0 bases, leaving 15 bases between them. Here the CDR3 DNA reads TGTGCCAGCAGCTTAGATCCCGGGTACGAGCGCTCTGGAAACACCATATATTTT. Encoded protein: CASSLDPGYERSGNTIYF.

This clone is a singleton in its sample. The chain joins TRBV5-4 to TRBJ1-1; 11 nucleotides agree with TRBD1. Germline trimming cut 2 bases from V and 12 bases from J; bases unmatched to any gene: 6. The V gene's germline CDR1 is SGHNT and CDR2 YYREEE (reference sequence). The CDR3 is made up of 13 amino acids. The CDR3 is CASSLRTGGTPFF. CDR3 coding DNA: TGTGCCAGCAGCTTACGGACAGGGGGCACCCCTTTCTTT.

The CDR3 DNA reads TGTGCCAGCAGCCTACAGGGGGCAGATTCACCCCTCCACTTT. Translating gives CASSLQGADSPLHF. This chain joins TRBV7-3 and TRBJ1-6; 9 bases fit TRBD1. J gave up 8 bases and V 5 bases, and 4 bases lay outside the gene matches. This CDR3 region has 14 residues. Germline V lookup: CDR1 SGHTA, CDR2 FQGTGA.

V gene TRBV7-9 combines with J gene TRBJ1-1; TRBD1 might be the D (6 bases). This CDR3 is 13 amino acids long. Looked up from germline, CDR1 is SEHNR and CDR2 is FQNEAQ (reference sequence). V was cut by 3 bases and J by 5 bases, with 10 bases left in between. This CDR3 is CASSFSGDTEAFF. The CDR3 nucleotides are TGTGCCAGCAGCTTTTCAGGGGATACTGAAGCTTTCTTT.

The chain couples TRBV28 to TRBJ2-7; possible D gene TRBD1, 5 bases. Germline V gene lookup returns CDR1 MDHEN and CDR2 SYDVKM. This CDR3 has 13 residues. Deletions cut 3 bases from V and 4 bases from J, with 10 bases between. CDR3 bases: TGTGCCAGCAGTTTCTCCGACAGATACGAGCAGTACTTC. Translation gives CASSFSDRYEQYF.

This chain joins TRBV5-1 and TRBJ2-5; TRBD2 aligns across 9 bases. Germline CDR1 and CDR2: SGHRS and YFSETQ. This CDR3 spans 16 amino acids. Trimming took 0 bases from V and 2 from J; bases not matched to a gene: 5. The CDR3: CASSLEPAGGQETQYF. The CDR3 DNA is TGCGCCAGCAGCTTGGAGCCAGCGGGGGGTCAAGAGACCCAGTACTTC.

CDR3 residues: CASRPNRGVTYEQYF. CDR3 in DNA: TGTGCCAGCAGACCAAACAGGGGGGTCACCTACGAGCAGTACTTC. The chain has TRBV7-2 and TRBJ2-7, with TRBD1 identical over 8 bases. The CDR3 consists of 15 residues. Trimming at V came to 6 bases and at J to 2 bases, leaving 9 bases not matched to a gene. Germline V CDR1 and CDR2: SGHTA, FQGNSA. Based on the CDR3 plus reference TRBV7-2 and TRBJ2-7, the full variable domain is GAGVSQSPSNKVTEKGKDVELRCDPISGHTALYWYRQSLGQGLEFLIYFQGNSAPDKSGLPSDRFSAERTGGSVSTLTIQRTQQEDSAVYLCASRPNRGVTYEQYFGPGTRLTVT.